Here is one TCR beta chain with its context. Relative to the germline gene, one junction end is altered; a read error may explain this. Unique molecular identifiers were incorporated when the TCRbeta library was constructed. TCRdb passed the PCR reads through MiXCR, listing each CDR3 protein once. Found here are 250,000 to 300,000 distinct CDR3 sequences, approximately 9.8% of them singletons; the top ten hold 10%. These data are taken from a study of T-cell reconstitution after alpha-beta-depleted transplantation in children. The CDR3 has 18 amino acids. The V call is TRBV12-3 or TRBV12-4, the J call TRBJ1-4; the match to TRBD1 covers 8 bases. Material: PBMCs from the stem cell graft donor, obtained from the stem cell graft. This TCR was sampled from a human donor who donated a stem cell graft to a child with SCID. For the CDR3, the DNA is TGTGCCTGCAGTTTCCGGACAGGGACCCCCACAACTAATGAAAAACTGTTTTTT. It specifies CACSFRTGTPTTNEKLFF.